The next 19 T cell receptor beta chains were all read from a single sample in a study of Ad26.COV2.S vaccination and SARS-CoV-2 variants. Described treatment: approximately 18 received Ad26.COV2.S at low or high dose, single or two shots; roughly five received placebo; per-sample allocation not given. Specimens were obtained on day 63 following the first vaccine or placebo injection. Data came from immunoSEQ multiplex PCR; TCRdb stores just in-frame clones and leaves some out. Here the sample spans 200,000 to 300,000 clones, 88% being singletons. The starting material was peripheral blood, obtained in a trial of Ad26.COV2.S vaccine versus placebo. The receptors here all came from a person between 18 and 65 years old who received the Ad26.COV2.S COVID-19 vaccine or a placebo.

The chain employs TRBV30 and TRBJ1-5; no definite D call. The CDR3 is 14 residues long. V was shortened by 0 bases and J by 3 bases, with 9 bases between the two germline ends. CDR1 and CDR2 from the germline V gene are GTSNPN and SVGIG (reference sequence). CDR3 residues: CAWSVQVLNQPQHF. The DNA for the CDR3 is TGTGCCTGGAGTGTGCAGGTCCTCAATCAGCCCCAGCATTTT.

The chain uses TRBV5-4 and TRBJ1-1, with D unresolved. Germline CDR1 reads SGHNT; CDR2 reads YYREEE (reference sequence). V dropped 5 bases and J dropped 0 bases, with 11 bases sitting between them. The length of the CDR3 is 14 residues. In nucleotides, the CDR3 is TGTGCCAGCAGTCAACCCCACATGAACACTGAAGCTTTCTTT. It is translated as CASSQPHMNTEAFF.

The chain joins TRBV7-2 to TRBJ2-5; 10 bases fit TRBD2. This CDR3 is 16 amino acids long. Germline V gene sequence: CDR1 SGHTA, CDR2 FQGNSA. The V segment lost 3 bases and the J segment 7 bases; nucleotides outside the gene matches: 11. For the CDR3, the DNA is TGTGCCAGCAGCTTCCAAAGCGGGGGGGCTATCGGGACCCAGTACTTC. Its translation: CASSFQSGGAIGTQYF.

This clone was counted a single time. The chain couples TRBV6-6 to TRBJ2-5, with 7 bases that match TRBD1. V was pared by 5 bases and J by 6 bases, with 15 bases of the junction left unmatched. This CDR3 spans 16 amino acids. Germline CDR1 MNHNY, CDR2 SVGAGI (reference sequence). Here the CDR3 reads CASSTARGRIMQTQYF. The CDR3 bases are TGTGCCAGCAGTACGGCAAGGGGGCGTATAATGCAGACCCAGTACTTC.

V is TRBV7-9 and J is TRBJ2-3; D may be TRBD1 (5 bases). Germline CDR1 is SEHNR and CDR2 is FQNEAQ (reference sequence). The V gene lost 11 bases and the J gene lost 0 bases, with 15 bases spanning the gap. This CDR3 has 14 amino acids. In DNA, the CDR3 is TGTGCCGGATCCCTTGGGGCTAGCACAGATACGCAGTATTTT. Amino acid sequence: CAGSLGASTDTQYF.

The chain is built from TRBV7-2 and TRBJ2-5; D ambiguous. Looked up from germline, CDR1 is SGHTA and CDR2 is FQGNSA. Trimming shortened V by 1 base and J by 5 bases, and 5 bases separated the two germline ends. The length of the CDR3 is 12 residues. Written as DNA, the CDR3 is TGTGCCAGCAGCTTAGGTATCGAGACCCAGTACTTC. Protein: CASSLGIETQYF.

The chain carries TRBV2 and TRBJ2-2, with D maybe TRBD1 (6 bases). Germline V gene lookup returns CDR1 SNHLY and CDR2 FYNNEI. This CDR3 is built from 15 residues. Trimming took off 7 bases at V and 1 base at J, with 13 bases between the two ends. CDR3 nucleotides: TGTGCCAGCAAGGTTGAACAGGGGAACACCGGGGAGCTGTTTTTT. Translating gives CASKVEQGNTGELFF.

The chain employs TRBV19 and TRBJ1-2; D possibly corresponds to TRBD1 (5 bases). There are 13 residues in the CDR3. The ends were cut back, 8 bases at V and 4 bases at J, with 14 bases in the middle. In germline, CDR1 is LNHDA, CDR2 SQIVND (reference sequence). CDR3 protein: CASRTQGGYGYTF. DNA for the CDR3: TGTGCCAGTCGAACCCAGGGAGGCTATGGCTACACCTTC.

The J gene is TRBJ1-5, the V gene TRBV27; D is perhaps TRBD1 (5 bases). The germline V gene encodes CDR1 MNHEY and CDR2 SMNVEV (reference sequence). CDR3 length: 13 amino acids. V shed 3 bases and J shed 7 bases, with 10 bases lying between them. CDR3 in amino acids: CASSFAGGQPQHF. CDR3 in DNA: TGTGCCAGCAGTTTTGCGGGGGGGCAGCCCCAGCATTTT.

The J gene is TRBJ2-1, the V gene TRBV4-3, with 9 positions matching TRBD1. Trimming cost V 4 bases and J 9 bases; bases outside gene matches: 13. Looked up from germline, CDR1 is LGHNA and CDR2 is YSLEER. The CDR3 has 16 residues. CDR3 protein: CASSLDTGTGQGEQFF. CDR3 DNA sequence: TGCGCCAGCAGCCTAGATACCGGGACAGGGCAGGGTGAGCAGTTCTTC.

In the case of this clone: Here the CDR3 omits its conserved ending phenylalanine or tryptophan, so a read error is the likely source. Because the CDR3's place on the DNA is in doubt, the DNA is left out and the CDR3 is given as listed by TCRdb. The V gene is TRBV7-9, the J gene TRBJ2-7. The CDR3 is 12 residues long, counting both termini. Germline CDR1 reads SEHNR; CDR2 reads FQNEAQ (reference sequence). The CDR3 reads CASSLAQRTLSL.

This rearrangement joins TRBV29-1 to TRBJ2-7; D uncertain. With 7 bases removed from V and 2 bases from J, the gap between germline ends came to 15 bases. The CDR3 has 13 amino acids. Germline V gives CDR1 SQVTM, CDR2 ANQGSEA. Here the CDR3 DNA reads TGCAGCGGGACGGTCGGAGCCACCTACGAGCAGTACTTC. This gives the protein CSGTVGATYEQYF.

The V and J genes are TRBV9 and TRBJ1-5, with D hard to call. The CDR3 has 14 residues. V was cut by 0 bases and J by 10 bases, with 14 bases left in between. The germline V gene encodes CDR1 SGDLS and CDR2 YYNGEE. CDR3 sequence reads: CASSVGPEGSPQHF. The CDR3 DNA follows: TGTGCCAGCAGCGTAGGTCCGGAGGGCTCACCCCAGCATTTT.

This clone is medium-sized in the sample. The rearrangement joins TRBV4-1 to TRBJ2-7, with TRBD2 identical over 10 bases. Losses at the gene ends were 0 bases for V and 0 bases for J; bases not matched to a gene: 5. The V gene's germline CDR1 is MGHRA and CDR2 YSYEKL. The CDR3 is 17 residues long. The CDR3 DNA follows: TGCGCCAGCAGCCAAGATGCAGCTAGCGGGGGCTCCTACGAGCAGTACTTC. It codes for CASSQDAASGGSYEQYF.

The chain joins TRBV28 to TRBJ2-3; D not resolved. CDR3 length: 13 amino acids. Germline assignment: CDR1 MDHEN and CDR2 SYDVKM. V lost 7 bases to trimming and J lost 1 base, with 9 bases between them. Here the CDR3 DNA reads TGTGCCAGCACGGGTTGGGGCACAGATACGCAGTATTTT. Protein product: CASTGWGTDTQYF.

This rearrangement joins TRBV11-3 to TRBJ2-5; 7 bases match TRBD1. CDR1 is SGHNT and CDR2 is YENEEA in the germline V gene. CDR3 length equals 16 residues. Losses at the gene ends were 5 bases for V and 0 bases for J; bases not matched to a gene: 9. In nucleotides, the CDR3 is TGTGCCAGCAGCCCCCCCGATGGGACAGACCAAGAGACCCAGTACTTC. This gives the protein CASSPPDGTDQETQYF.

The DNA of the CDR3 is TGTGCCAGCAGCTTGGCCCCGGGATTCCTCACAGATACGCAGTATTTT. This translates into CASSLAPGFLTDTQYF. V usage is TRBV5-4 and J usage is TRBJ2-3; the D gene is possibly TRBD2 (5 bases). Germline CDR1 reads SGHNT; CDR2 reads YYREEE (reference sequence). V was pared by 0 bases and J by 2 bases, with 13 bases between. This CDR3 contains 16 residues.

This chain uses TRBV5-1 with TRBJ1-6; TRBD1 matches 8 bases. Trimming cost V 7 bases and J 6 bases; bases outside gene matches: 24. CDR1 SGHRS and CDR2 YFSETQ come from the germline V gene. CDR3 size: 20 residues. CDR3 loop: CASAWGLTSGQGELNSPLHF. Written as DNA, the CDR3 is TGCGCCAGCGCTTGGGGCCTCACAAGTGGACAGGGAGAACTTAATTCACCCCTCCACTTT. Complete variable domain (other parts from reference TRBV5-1 and TRBJ1-6): KAGVTQTPRYLIKTRGQQVTLSCSPISGHRSVSWYQQTPGQGLQFLFEYFSETQRNKGNFPGRFSGRQFSNSRSEMNVSTLELGDSALYLCASAWGLTSGQGELNSPLHFGNGTRLTVT.

Turning to this clone: This CDR3 is also generated by other DNA sequences in the sample. The rearrangement uses TRBV12-3 or TRBV12-4 and TRBJ1-1; D possibly corresponds to TRBD1 (6 bases). This CDR3 has 13 residues. Trimming removed 6 bases from V and 2 bases from J, with 10 bases in between. The CDR3 nucleotides read TGTGCCAGCAGCAGGACAGCCAACACTGAAGCTTTCTTT. It is translated as CASSRTANTEAFF.